These 19 T cell receptor beta chains share one sample of origin, sequenced in a study of TIL therapy for anti-PD-1-resistant metastatic lung cancer. This was the immunoSEQ v3 assay. Only in-frame clones appear in the TCRdb table, and some are missing; sequencing was by immunoSEQ multiplex PCR. The table has tens of thousands of clones, 60% to 85% seen once. Regarding time point: pre-treatment sample, taken before nivolumab and TIL therapy. The specimen was blood, collected at baseline. These receptors all stem from a person aged 25-85 years with non-small cell lung cancer.

This rearrangement joins TRBV9 to TRBJ2-7; 9 nucleotides align to TRBD2. The CDR3 has 16 residues. V lost 0 bases, J lost 2 bases, and 6 bases stayed unmatched. Germline V gene sequence: CDR1 SGDLS, CDR2 YYNGEE. The CDR3 spells CASSVGPSGETYEQYF. CDR3 bases: TGTGCCAGCAGCGTAGGTCCTAGCGGGGAGACCTACGAGCAGTACTTC.

This clone was seen a handful of times. The J gene is TRBJ1-1, the V gene TRBV28, with 8 bases identical to TRBD1. Losses at the gene ends were 6 bases for V and 1 base for J; bases not matched to a gene: 4. Germline assignment: CDR1 MDHEN and CDR2 SYDVKM. CDR3 size: 14 residues. CDR3 in amino acids: CASRAGGGNTEAFF. DNA of the CDR3: TGTGCCAGCAGGGCAGGGGGCGGGAACACTGAAGCTTTCTTT.

The J gene is TRBJ1-3, the V gene TRBV27, with 7 bases aligning to TRBD1. V lost 5 bases to trimming and J lost 4 bases; unmatched junction nucleotides: 5. Germline loops: CDR1 MNHEY, CDR2 SMNVEV (reference sequence). CDR3 size: 14 residues. The CDR3 coding sequence is TGTGCCAGCAGTGTCACAGGGGACGGAAACACCATATATTTT. It specifies CASSVTGDGNTIYF.

The rearrangement links TRBV28 to TRBJ1-5; D not resolved. The CDR3 sequence is 13 residues long. V was cut by 6 bases and J by 3 bases, with 9 bases left in between. Germline V gene lookup returns CDR1 MDHEN and CDR2 SYDVKM. The CDR3: CASRRVNNQPQHF. In DNA, the CDR3 is TGTGCCAGCAGAAGGGTTAACAATCAGCCCCAGCATTTT.

This clone is a singleton in its sample. The V gene is TRBV7-2, the J gene TRBJ1-2; no reliable D call. The CDR3 has 12 residues. V gave up 5 bases and J gave up 1 base, with 5 bases separating them. Germline assignment: CDR1 SGHTA and CDR2 FQGNSA. CDR3 nucleotide sequence: TGTGCCAGCAGCCCGAATAACTATGGCTACACCTTC. Encoded protein: CASSPNNYGYTF.

The chain recombines TRBV10-3 with TRBJ1-3; D is possibly TRBD1 (5 bases). CDR3 length: 16 amino acids. CDR1 and CDR2 from the germline V gene are ENHRY and SYGVKD. V shed 11 bases and J shed 3 bases, with 23 bases lying between them. The CDR3 loop reads CASKGAAGINGNTIYF. The DNA of the CDR3 is TGTGCCTCGAAAGGAGCGGCAGGGATAAATGGAAACACCATATATTTT.

This clone showed up just once. This chain uses TRBV6-6 with TRBJ1-6; D gene ambiguous. The CDR3 spans 14 residues. Germline CDR1 MNHNY, CDR2 SVGAGI (reference sequence). V lost 7 bases to trimming and J lost 6 bases, with 13 bases between them. CDR3 amino acids: CASTLGRGNSPLHF. The DNA for the CDR3 is TGTGCCAGCACCCTAGGGCGGGGTAATTCACCCCTCCACTTT.

This clone was observed a few times. The rearrangement links TRBV6-6 to TRBJ1-6; D is ambiguous. The germline V gene encodes CDR1 MNHNY and CDR2 SVGAGI (reference sequence). The germline V and J ends were trimmed by 5 bases and 8 bases, with 4 bases remaining between them. This CDR3 has 11 amino acids. In DNA form, the CDR3 reads TGTGCCAGCAGTGGGGATTCACCCCTCCACTTT. Its protein product is CASSGDSPLHF.

This rearrangement joins TRBV7-9 to TRBJ2-3; TRBD2 is a possible D gene (5 bases). V was pared by 5 bases and J by 2 bases, with 14 bases between. The CDR3 is 15 residues long. The V gene's germline CDR1 is SEHNR and CDR2 FQNEAQ (reference sequence). CDR3 sequence: CASSLREAYTDTQYF. Written as DNA, the CDR3 is TGTGCCAGCAGCCTCCGGGAAGCTTACACAGATACGCAGTATTTT.

The rearrangement joins TRBV1 to TRBJ2-6. TRBV1 is labeled a pseudogene. There are 16 residues in the CDR3. In DNA form, the CDR3 reads TGCACCAGCAGCCAAGAAAATGGCTCTGGGGCCAACGTCCTGACTTTC. Protein: CTSSQENGSGANVLTF.

The chain carries TRBV28 and TRBJ2-1; no firm D call. Germline V gene data show CDR1 as MDHEN and CDR2 as SYDVKM. V gave up 3 bases and J gave up 0 bases, with 21 bases separating them. This CDR3 spans 19 amino acids. CDR3 residues: CASSFGYSTLPSSYNEQFF. The CDR3 DNA is TGTGCCAGCAGTTTCGGCTATTCGACATTACCCTCCTCCTACAATGAGCAGTTCTTC.

The chain joins TRBV27 to TRBJ1-6; D unresolved. V dropped 6 bases and J dropped 10 bases, with 16 bases sitting between them. Germline CDR1 MNHEY, CDR2 SMNVEV (reference sequence). CDR3 length: 14 amino acids. The CDR3 DNA reads as TGTGCCAGCAGCCCCTCACAGATGGACTCACCCCTCCACTTT. Translating gives CASSPSQMDSPLHF.

The V gene is TRBV5-1, the J gene TRBJ1-2; D ambiguous. The CDR3 runs to 13 residues. With 2 bases removed from V and 2 bases from J, the gap between germline ends came to 7 bases. Germline V gene sequence: CDR1 SGHRS, CDR2 YFSETQ. CDR3 nucleotides: TGCGCCAGCAGCTTTGACGGGAACTATGGCTACACCTTC. Translating gives CASSFDGNYGYTF.

This clone appeared a few times. This chain links TRBV6-5 with TRBJ2-7, with 7 bases aligning to TRBD2. The J segment lost 2 bases and the V segment lost 2 bases, leaving 3 bases of the junction unmatched. CDR3 length equals 14 residues. Germline-derived CDR1 and CDR2 are MNHEY and SVGAGI. The DNA of the CDR3 is TGTGCCAGCAGTTACGACGCGGGGGCCTACGAGCAGTACTTC. Translating it yields CASSYDAGAYEQYF.

J is TRBJ1-4 and V is TRBV2; 9 nucleotides align to TRBD1. The CDR3 totals 13 residues. CDR1 and CDR2 from the germline V gene are SNHLY and FYNNEI. Trimming took 6 bases from V and 6 from J; bases not matched to a gene: 2. Here the CDR3 reads CASRRTGDEKLFF. CDR3 in DNA: TGTGCCAGCAGGAGGACAGGGGATGAAAAACTGTTTTTT. Full variable domain (remainder filled in from reference TRBV2 and TRBJ1-4): EPEVTQTPSHQVTQMGQEVILRCVPISNHLYFYWYRQILGQKVEFLVSFYNNEISEKSEIFDDQFSVERPDGSNFTLKIRSTKLEDSAMYFCASRRTGDEKLFFGSGTQLSVL.

V is TRBV7-2 and J is TRBJ2-4; 7 bases align to TRBD1. The CDR3 contains 14 residues. Germline trimming cut 5 bases from V and 1 base from J; bases unmatched to any gene: 2. Germline CDR1 and CDR2: SGHTA and FQGNSA. DNA of the CDR3: TGTGCCAGCAGCCCGACAGGGGCCAAAAACATTCAGTACTTC. It codes for CASSPTGAKNIQYF.

This clone was seen only a few times. V gene TRBV11-1 combines with J gene TRBJ2-1, with D tentatively TRBD1 (6 bases). CDR1 and CDR2 (germline): SGHAT, FQDESV (reference sequence). The CDR3 covers 17 residues. With 5 bases removed from V and 0 bases from J, the gap between germline ends came to 17 bases. The CDR3 is CASSPFFTGNSYNEQFF. CDR3 coding DNA: TGTGCCAGCAGCCCTTTCTTTACAGGGAACTCCTACAATGAGCAGTTCTTC.

The J gene is TRBJ1-4, the V gene TRBV5-6; D call uncertain. The CDR3 covers 13 residues. Germline V gene data show CDR1 as SGHDT and CDR2 as YYEEEE. Trimming cost V 4 bases and J 8 bases, with 12 bases left between them. The CDR3 region is CASSPVGEEKLFF. The CDR3 DNA reads as TGTGCCAGCAGCCCGGTGGGCGAGGAAAAACTGTTTTTT.

The chain uses TRBV11-2 and TRBJ2-5; TRBD2 agrees at 9 bases. The CDR3 consists of 16 residues. With 2 bases clipped from V and 0 bases from J, the junction kept 4 bases outside the gene matches. From germline, CDR1 is SGHAT and CDR2 FQNNGV. Written as DNA, the CDR3 is TGTGCCAGCAGCTTACTTACTAGCGGGTACCAAGAGACCCAGTACTTC. It codes for CASSLLTSGYQETQYF.